This T cell receptor (beta chain) was captured in a study of T-cell memory formation after mild COVID-19. On the study more broadly: Largely donor-specific TCR clusters were found.

From the 5' RACE reads, TCRdb called clonotypes with MiXCR, one entry per CDR3 protein. The table includes fewer than 650,000 distinct CDR3 sequences, less than 25% detected once. CDR1 KGHSH and CDR2 LQKENI come from the germline V gene. CDR3 length: 16 residues. J gave up 5 bases and V 2 bases, and 4 bases lay outside the gene matches. This clonotype appeared a few times. The target antigen is unknown. Broader study findings: Researchers report contracting CD4+ clones mostly in CM and EM, with CD8+ clones in EMRA.

The sample was PBMCs or a T cell subset sorted from them (not recorded which). J is TRBJ2-1 and V is TRBV18; 12 bases line up with TRBD2. This TCR was sampled from an adult woman who had mild COVID-19 (a few samples of this study predate the infection). Cell type and time point are not known. CDR3 sequence (DNA): TGTGCCAGCTCACCAAGACTAGCGGGAGACGACAATGAGCAGTTCTTC. This encodes CASSPRLAGDDNEQFF.